The 28 T cell receptor beta chains below were found in one sample sequenced in a study of monozygotic twins with inflammatory bowel disease. TCRdb reprocessed the 5' RACE reads and reports one entry per CDR3 protein, with no DNA. The table counts approximately 400,000 distinct CDR3 sequences; less than 2.5% lies in the top ten. Material: blood. All receptors come from a human donor with ulcerative colitis or Crohn's disease, or a healthy co-twin of an affected twin (not recorded which).

V and J are TRBV27 and TRBJ2-2; TCRdb's D call of TRBD1 is untestable without DNA. Germline CDR1 reads MNHEY; CDR2 reads SMNVEV (reference sequence). This CDR3 contains 17 residues. This CDR3 is CASSPWGWWGNTGELFF.

V and J are TRBV2 and TRBJ2-1; as DNA is missing, the TRBD2 call by TCRdb cannot be tested. The CDR3 runs to 14 residues. Germline CDR1 reads SNHLY; CDR2 reads FYNNEI. The CDR3 spells CASSERLAGNEQFF.

The chain couples TRBV7-2 to TRBJ1-5. Germline values: CDR1 SGHTA, CDR2 FQGNSA. The CDR3 has 15 residues. The CDR3: CASSLTEVGNQPQHF.

The V call is TRBV20-1, the J call TRBJ2-3; no DNA is available, so the TRBD2 call from TCRdb remains unchecked. Germline CDR1 reads DFQATT; CDR2 reads SNEGSKA (reference sequence). This CDR3 has 16 residues. This CDR3 reads CSARSPPAGGLGTQYF.

V and J are TRBV20-1 and TRBJ2-3; TCRdb names TRBD1, which stays unverified in the absence of DNA. Germline CDR1 DFQATT, CDR2 SNEGSKA (reference sequence). The CDR3 spans 15 residues. The CDR3 protein is CSAIGTGTSTDTQYF.

The V call is TRBV12-3 or TRBV12-4, the J call TRBJ2-7; the D call from TCRdb, TRBD1, cannot be confirmed without DNA. The CDR3 length is 14 residues. CDR3 in amino acids: CASSRAAASYEQYF.

The V call is TRBV5-1, the J call TRBJ2-1; the D call from TCRdb, TRBD2, cannot be confirmed without DNA. The germline CDR1 and CDR2 sequences are SGHRS and YFSETQ. The CDR3 spans 16 residues. Here the CDR3 reads CASSILAGVGDNEQFF.

The V call is TRBV30, the J call TRBJ2-1; TCRdb's D call, TRBD1, is unchecked because there is no DNA. This CDR3 spans 16 amino acids. Germline V gene sequence: CDR1 GTSNPN, CDR2 SVGIG (reference sequence). The chain's CDR3 is CAWTPFRGRGYNEQFF.

This sequence joins TRBV27 and TRBJ2-7; TCRdb's D call, TRBD1, is unchecked because there is no DNA. The CDR3 has 15 residues. Germline-derived CDR1 and CDR2 are MNHEY and SMNVEV (reference sequence). CDR3 residues: CASRGTGGFFVEQYF.

J is TRBJ2-1 and V is TRBV30; TCRdb reports TRBD2, a call that lacks DNA to check it against. Germline V gene data show CDR1 as GTSNPN and CDR2 as SVGIG (reference sequence). The CDR3 is 13 amino acids. The CDR3 reads CAWSPRGLAEKFF.

The chain links TRBV6-5 to TRBJ2-7; TCRdb's assignment of TRBD1 cannot be checked, as there is no DNA. Germline V gene sequence: CDR1 MNHEY, CDR2 SVGAGI. The CDR3 spans 16 residues. The CDR3 protein is CASSHSGTGGGYEQYF.

V and J are TRBV18 and TRBJ1-2; lacking DNA, the TRBD1 call made by TCRdb goes unchecked. CDR3 length equals 17 residues. The germline V gene encodes CDR1 KGHSH and CDR2 LQKENI. Here the CDR3 reads CASSPLTSPRVENGYTF.

V gene TRBV4-1 combines with J gene TRBJ2-3; checking the TCRdb D call of TRBD1 is not possible without DNA. CDR1 is MGHRA, CDR2 YSYEKL, per germline. The CDR3 loop spans 16 amino acids. This CDR3 is CASSHPRDRDADTQYF.

The chain couples TRBV9 to TRBJ1-1; TCRdb picks TRBD1, but there is no DNA to check that call. Germline V gene sequence: CDR1 SGDLS, CDR2 YYNGEE. The length of the CDR3 is 17 residues. The CDR3 sequence: CASSPQRHRAANTEAFF.

CDR3 sequence: CAWSVWQQQETQYF. The chain links TRBV30 to TRBJ2-5. The CDR3 is 14 residues long. Germline lookup yields CDR1 GTSNPN and CDR2 SVGIG (reference sequence). Complete variable domain (other parts from reference TRBV30 and TRBJ2-5): SQTIHQWPATLVQPVGSPLSLECTVEGTSNPNLYWYRQAAGRGLQLLFYSVGIGQISSEVPQNLSASRPQDRQFILSSKKLLLSDSGFYLCAWSVWQQQETQYFGPGTRLLVL.

This chain connects TRBV25-1 to TRBJ2-7. In germline, CDR1 is MGHDK, CDR2 SYGVNS. This CDR3 region has 13 residues. The chain's CDR3 is CASSDLTRYEQYF.

V and J are TRBV27 and TRBJ2-7. The CDR3 totals 13 residues. Per germline, CDR1 MNHEY and CDR2 SMNVEV (reference sequence). The CDR3 region is CASSLSSLYEQYF.

This chain connects TRBV5-1 to TRBJ1-3; TCRdb's assignment of TRBD1 cannot be checked, as there is no DNA. Germline lookup yields CDR1 SGHRS and CDR2 YFSETQ. The CDR3 length is 16 residues. The CDR3 sequence is CASSVGDSASGNTIYF.

The V call is TRBV7-7, the J call TRBJ2-1; the D gene TCRdb calls, TRBD2, cannot be checked with no DNA. This CDR3 comprises 16 residues. Germline V lookup: CDR1 SSHAT, CDR2 FNYEAQ (reference sequence). CDR3: CASSRGGAVSYNEQFF. Full variable domain (rest looked up from reference TRBV7-7 and TRBJ2-1): GAGVSQSPRYKVTKRGQDVTLRCDPISSHATLYWYQQALGQGPEFLTYFNYEAQPDKSGLPSDRFSAERPEGSISTLTIQRTEQRDSAMYRCASSRGGAVSYNEQFFGPGTRLTVL.

The chain combines TRBV3-1 with TRBJ1-1. Germline V lookup: CDR1 LGHDT, CDR2 YNNKEL (reference sequence). The CDR3 runs 14 residues. This CDR3 is CASSHSTVNTEAFF. The full variable domain, completed using reference TRBV3-1 and TRBJ1-1, is DTAVSQTPKYLVTQMGNDKSIKCEQNLGHDTMYWYKQDSKKFLKIMFSYNNKELIINETVPNRFSPKSPDKAHLNLHINSLELGDSAVYFCASSHSTVNTEAFFGQGTRLTVV.

The chain has TRBV27 and TRBJ1-4; TCRdb's D call, TRBD1, is unchecked because there is no DNA. CDR1 and CDR2 (germline): MNHEY, SMNVEV (reference sequence). This CDR3 spans 14 amino acids. CDR3 region: CASSGWGTNEKLFF.

J is TRBJ2-3 and V is TRBV3-1; the D gene TCRdb calls, TRBD2, cannot be checked with no DNA. The CDR3 spans 15 residues. Germline CDR1 and CDR2: LGHDT and YNNKEL (reference sequence). CDR3 in amino acids: CASSQERGGTDTQYF.

The V and J genes are TRBV5-1 and TRBJ1-3. CDR3 size: 15 residues. The germline V gene has CDR1 SGHRS and CDR2 YFSETQ. The chain's CDR3 is CASSFDRGSGNTIYF.

The V gene is TRBV5-1, the J gene TRBJ2-3; TCRdb's D call of TRBD1 is untestable without DNA. This CDR3 has 15 amino acids. CDR1 and CDR2 (germline): SGHRS, YFSETQ. CDR3 amino acids: CASSLEGTEPDTQYF.

This sequence joins TRBV24-1 and TRBJ1-1; absent DNA, TCRdb's TRBD1 call cannot be checked. The CDR3 has 14 amino acids. In germline, CDR1 is KGHDR, CDR2 SFDVKD. CDR3 sequence reads: CAIGRRQGVTEAFF.

The chain couples TRBV18 to TRBJ2-5; the D call of TRBD1 rests on TCRdb alone, since no DNA is present to check it. The CDR3 has 14 amino acids. The V gene's germline CDR1 is KGHSH and CDR2 LQKENI. CDR3 loop: CASSPIGGQETQYF. Complete variable domain (other parts from reference TRBV18 and TRBJ2-5): NAGVMQNPRHLVRRRGQEARLRCSPMKGHSHVYWYRQLPEEGLKFMVYLQKENIIDESGMPKERFSAEFPKEGPSILRIQQVVRGDSAAYFCASSPIGGQETQYFGPGTRLLVL.

V gene TRBV20-1 combines with J gene TRBJ2-1; absent DNA, TCRdb's TRBD2 call cannot be checked. Per the germline V gene, CDR1 is DFQATT and CDR2 is SNEGSKA (reference sequence). The CDR3 is 15 residues long. The CDR3 protein is CSAAPGTTTYNEQFF.

The chain joins TRBV20-1 to TRBJ2-2; as DNA is missing, the TRBD2 call by TCRdb cannot be tested. There are 13 residues in the CDR3. Germline V CDR1 and CDR2: DFQATT, SNEGSKA (reference sequence). CDR3 in amino acids: CSARDQSWGELFF.